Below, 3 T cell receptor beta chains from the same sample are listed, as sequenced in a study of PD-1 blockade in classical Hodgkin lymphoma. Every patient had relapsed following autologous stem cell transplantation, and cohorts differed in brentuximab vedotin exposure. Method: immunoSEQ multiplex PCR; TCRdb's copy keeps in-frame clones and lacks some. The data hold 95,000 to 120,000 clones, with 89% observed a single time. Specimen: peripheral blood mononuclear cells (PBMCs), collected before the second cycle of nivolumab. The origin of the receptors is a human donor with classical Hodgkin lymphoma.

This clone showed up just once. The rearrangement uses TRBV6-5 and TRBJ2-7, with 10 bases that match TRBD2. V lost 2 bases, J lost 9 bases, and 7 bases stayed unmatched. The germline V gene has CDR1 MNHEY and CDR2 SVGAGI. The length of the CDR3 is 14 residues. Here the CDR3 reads CASSYDGLAVGQYF. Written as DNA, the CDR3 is TGTGCCAGCAGTTACGACGGACTAGCGGTCGGGCAGTACTTC.

CDR3 amino acids: CASSPGQGEQPQHF. CDR3 bases: TGTGCCAGCAGCCCGGGACAGGGGGAACAGCCCCAGCATTTT. The V call is TRBV5-8, the J call TRBJ1-5; the match to TRBD1 covers 11 bases. V lost 4 bases to trimming and J lost 7 bases; unmatched junction nucleotides: 4. The CDR3 length is 14 residues. The germline CDR1 and CDR2 sequences are SGHTS and YDEGEE.

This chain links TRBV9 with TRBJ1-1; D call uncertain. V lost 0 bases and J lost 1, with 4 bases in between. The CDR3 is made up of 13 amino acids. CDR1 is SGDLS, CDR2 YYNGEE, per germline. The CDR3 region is CASSVEANTEAFF. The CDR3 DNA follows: TGTGCCAGCAGCGTAGAGGCGAACACTGAAGCTTTCTTT.